The 9 T cell receptor beta chains reported below all come from one sample, sequenced in a study of cytomegalovirus exposure and HLA in healthy donors. Vbeta (60) and Jbeta (13) primers were used in the PCR. Only in-frame clones appear in the TCRdb table, and some are missing; sequencing was by immunoSEQ multiplex PCR. The table shows under 200,000 clones, with over 60% occurring only once. The source material was PBMCs. The origin of the receptors is a man aged 45-65 years in good health and CMV-seropositive.

This chain links TRBV5-4 with TRBJ2-1; 9 nucleotides align to TRBD2. Unmatched junction bases numbered 6, after V lost 4 bases and J lost 4 bases. The CDR3 sequence is 15 residues long. CDR1 is SGHNT, CDR2 YYREEE, per germline (reference sequence). CDR3 in DNA: TGTGCCAGCAGCCCGAGCGGGGGGCGATACAATGAGCAGTTCTTC. This gives the protein CASSPSGGRYNEQFF.

The V gene is TRBV4-2, the J gene TRBJ2-5; D is unresolved. With 2 bases removed from V and 3 bases from J, the gap between germline ends came to 16 bases. The CDR3 spans 16 residues. The V gene's germline CDR1 is LGHNA and CDR2 YNFKEQ. The CDR3 DNA reads as TGTGCCAGCAGCCAAATGTCTAGGCAGAGTAAAGAGACCCAGTACTTC. This sequence encodes CASSQMSRQSKETQYF.

In this sample, this clone turned up a few times. V is TRBV10-3 and J is TRBJ1-2; TRBD1 matches at 10 bases. Per the germline V gene, CDR1 is ENHRY and CDR2 is SYGVKD. J was trimmed by 2 bases and V by 4 bases; bases with no gene match: 4. The CDR3 has 15 residues. The CDR3 nucleotides read TGTGCCATCAGTGTCTCGGGACAGGGGAACTATGGCTACACCTTC. The encoded protein is CAISVSGQGNYGYTF.

The V gene is TRBV18, the J gene TRBJ1-1; TRBD1 is a possible D gene (5 bases). V gave up 1 base and J gave up 1 base, with 16 bases separating them. The germline V gene encodes CDR1 KGHSH and CDR2 LQKENI. CDR3 length: 17 residues. The CDR3 protein is CASSPRKGRERNTEAFF. In DNA form, the CDR3 reads TGTGCCAGCTCACCACGAAAGGGGCGCGAAAGGAACACTGAAGCTTTCTTT.

This clone was recorded once. The chain joins TRBV7-9 to TRBJ2-3; 10 nucleotides line up with TRBD1. Looked up from germline, CDR1 is SEHNR and CDR2 is FQNEAQ (reference sequence). The length of the CDR3 is 18 residues. V shed 2 bases, J shed 0 bases, and the junction held 8 bases outside the gene matches. The CDR3 protein is CASSLSRGDRGSTDTQYF. CDR3 DNA: TGTGCCAGCAGCTTAAGCAGGGGGGACAGGGGTAGCACAGATACGCAGTATTTT.

This rearrangement joins TRBV9 to TRBJ1-6, with 8 bases aligning to TRBD1. The germline gives CDR1 SGDLS, CDR2 YYNGEE. J was trimmed by 8 bases and V by 0 bases; bases with no gene match: 4. This CDR3 has 15 residues. As DNA, the CDR3 is TGTGCCAGCAGCGTAGGGGGGACAGGAGATTCACCCCTCCACTTT. This sequence encodes CASSVGGTGDSPLHF.

The rearrangement joins TRBV4-2 to TRBJ1-5; D may be TRBD1 (5 bases). This CDR3 is 16 amino acids long. Germline values: CDR1 LGHNA, CDR2 YNFKEQ. V shed 1 base and J shed 5 bases, with 15 bases lying between them. CDR3 sequence reads: CASSQVLGGTYQPQHF. CDR3 nucleotides: TGTGCCAGCAGCCAAGTTCTGGGAGGGACTTATCAGCCCCAGCATTTT.

The J gene is TRBJ2-6, the V gene TRBV5-1, with D perhaps TRBD1 (5 bases). Germline assignment: CDR1 SGHRS and CDR2 YFSETQ. This CDR3 is 17 amino acids long. Between the trimmed V and J ends, which lost 3 bases and 2 bases, there was a span of 15 bases. CDR3 sequence (DNA): TGCGCCAGCAGCTCATTTCAGGGTTTAGCTGGGGCCAACGTCCTGACTTTC. Residues: CASSSFQGLAGANVLTF.

CDR3 sequence reads: CASSLGLTNTEAFF. CDR3 DNA: TGTGCCAGCAGCTTGGGACTAACAAACACTGAAGCTTTCTTT. The chain links TRBV7-6 to TRBJ1-1, with D tentatively TRBD1 (5 bases). This CDR3 has 14 residues. Germline lookup yields CDR1 SGHVS and CDR2 FNYEAQ. Trimming removed 3 bases from V and 2 bases from J, with 10 bases in between.